The 17 T cell receptor beta chains reported below all come from one sample, sequenced in a study of T cell responses to AZD1222 COVID-19 vaccine. Sequenced by immunoSEQ multiplex PCR; TCRdb stores in-frame clones only, minus some. The sample shows 95,000 to 100,000 clones, 65% to 85% of them seen only once. The material was peripheral blood, obtained 28 days after the second AZD1222 dose. The receptors stem from an adult who received the AZD1222 COVID-19 vaccine.

This sequence joins TRBV6-5 and TRBJ1-3; no definite D call. The V end lost 10 bases, the J end lost 0 bases, and 10 bases lay between the germline ends. The CDR3 consists of 13 residues. Germline CDR1 is MNHEY and CDR2 is SVGAGI. The DNA of the CDR3 is TGTGCCACCCCGGACGACTCTGGAAACACCATATATTTT. Its protein product is CATPDDSGNTIYF.

The chain recombines TRBV7-9 with TRBJ2-7, with D possibly TRBD2 on 6 matching bases. The V gene's germline CDR1 is SEHNR and CDR2 FQNEAQ (reference sequence). V was cut by 5 bases and J by 2 bases, with 19 bases left in between. The CDR3 is made up of 16 amino acids. In DNA form, the CDR3 reads TGTGCCAGCAGCCCGGAGGTAGCGGATCACCCCTACGAGCAGTACTTC. Residues: CASSPEVADHPYEQYF. Supplemented by reference TRBV7-9 and TRBJ2-7, the full variable domain reads DTGVSQNPRHKITKRGQNVTFRCDPISEHNRLYWYRQTLGQGPEFLTYFQNEAQLEKSRLLSDRFSAERPKGSFSTLEIQRTEQGDSAMYLCASSPEVADHPYEQYFGPGTRLTVT.

The chain has TRBV27 and TRBJ2-1, with a tentative D call TRBD1 (5 bases). Germline CDR1 is MNHEY and CDR2 is SMNVEV (reference sequence). Trimming shortened V by 2 bases and J by 0 bases, and 17 bases separated the two germline ends. The CDR3 is made up of 18 amino acids. The CDR3 loop reads CASSLGWGYQNSYNEQFF. As DNA, the CDR3 is TGTGCCAGCAGTTTAGGGTGGGGCTACCAGAACTCCTACAATGAGCAGTTCTTC.

This chain joins TRBV11-2 and TRBJ1-1; no reliable D call. V gave up 7 bases and J gave up 6 bases, with 18 bases separating them. There are 14 residues in the CDR3. From germline, CDR1 is SGHAT and CDR2 FQNNGV. This chain's CDR3 is CASKRVSTGSEAFF. CDR3 in DNA: TGTGCCAGCAAAAGAGTCAGCACTGGGTCTGAAGCTTTCTTT.

The genes are TRBV27 and TRBJ1-6; 8 bases match TRBD1. The germline V gene has CDR1 MNHEY and CDR2 SMNVEV (reference sequence). CDR3 length: 15 residues. V lost 6 bases and J lost 8; bases outside the gene matches: 9. The CDR3 region is CASSWTGLGHSPLHF. CDR3 in DNA: TGTGCCAGCAGCTGGACAGGGCTAGGCCATTCACCCCTCCACTTT.

The chain recombines TRBV7-9 with TRBJ1-1, with D uncertain. Germline V gives CDR1 SEHNR, CDR2 FQNEAQ (reference sequence). V lost 7 bases and J 0 bases, leaving 12 bases between the germline ends. The CDR3 spans 14 residues. The chain's CDR3 is CASTQYELNTEAFF. The CDR3, as DNA: TGTGCCAGCACCCAATATGAGCTGAACACTGAAGCTTTCTTT.

This clone was found once. The chain combines TRBV11-2 with TRBJ2-7; tentatively, D is TRBD2 (6 bases). Looked up from germline, CDR1 is SGHAT and CDR2 is FQNNGV. V lost 7 bases and J 4 bases, leaving 11 bases between the germline ends. There are 12 residues in the CDR3. CDR3 sequence: CASTPGGYEQYF. CDR3 bases: TGTGCCAGCACACCTGGAGGGTACGAGCAGTACTTC.

The chain has TRBV19 and TRBJ1-1; 8 bases map to TRBD1. The CDR3 length is 13 residues. The V and J ends lost 8 bases and 4 bases, in that order; junction bases with no gene match: 6. Germline V gene lookup returns CDR1 LNHDA and CDR2 SQIVND (reference sequence). CDR3 amino acids: CASVGQDVTEAFF. CDR3 bases: TGTGCCAGTGTGGGACAGGACGTCACTGAAGCTTTCTTT.

The J gene is TRBJ1-1, the V gene TRBV7-9, with unresolved D. From germline, CDR1 is SEHNR and CDR2 FQNEAQ (reference sequence). There are 14 residues in the CDR3. Trimming removed 5 bases from V and 6 bases from J, with 16 bases in between. CDR3 region: CASSPSLSGAEAFF. DNA of the CDR3: TGTGCCAGCAGCCCCTCTCTGTCCGGGGCTGAAGCTTTCTTT.

This clone has a single count. This chain joins TRBV7-2 and TRBJ1-6; 9 bases line up with TRBD1. V dropped 4 bases and J dropped 9; count of bases not matched to a gene: 7. The CDR3 extends over 15 amino acids. Germline V CDR1 and CDR2: SGHTA, FQGNSA. DNA of the CDR3: TGTGCCAGCAGCTCGGACAGGGGTATGGGTTCACCCCTCCACTTT. Its protein product is CASSSDRGMGSPLHF.

The gene calls are TRBV24-1 and TRBJ1-2; tentatively, D is TRBD1 (5 bases). Germline-derived CDR1 and CDR2 are KGHDR and SFDVKD. The CDR3 covers 16 residues. Trimming left V 3 bases short and J 6 bases short, with 19 bases between. In DNA form, the CDR3 reads TGTGCCACCAGTGATGGAACGAGGGGTTATTTGGATGGCTACACCTTC. This codes for CATSDGTRGYLDGYTF.

As regards this clone: The same CDR3 arises from other DNA sequences in this sample as well. The chain couples TRBV2 to TRBJ2-7; no definite D call. Germline V CDR1 and CDR2: SNHLY, FYNNEI. Trimming cost V 6 bases and J 3 bases, with 9 bases left between them. The CDR3 consists of 12 residues. CDR3 bases: TGTGCCAGCAGCCCCGCCGGCTACGAGCAGTACTTC. Translated: CASSPAGYEQYF.

The chain combines TRBV29-1 with TRBJ2-7, with D perhaps matching TRBD1 (6 bases). The CDR3 has 12 amino acids. Germline assignment: CDR1 SQVTM and CDR2 ANQGSEA. V was trimmed by 6 bases and J by 0 bases, leaving 9 bases between them. CDR3 bases: TGCAGCGTCGCAGGGGACTCCTACGAGCAGTACTTC. Translated: CSVAGDSYEQYF.

The chain carries TRBV15 and TRBJ2-7; D call uncertain. This CDR3 is built from 15 residues. V was clipped by 1 base and J by 0 bases, with 10 bases between them. Germline V CDR1 and CDR2: LNHNV, YYDKDF (reference sequence). The CDR3 here is CATSRGDGNSYEQYF. For the CDR3, the DNA is TGTGCCACCAGCAGAGGAGACGGCAACTCCTACGAGCAGTACTTC.

The J gene is TRBJ2-3, the V gene TRBV6-2 or TRBV6-3; perhaps TRBD2 as D (5 bases). CDR1 and CDR2 (germline): MNHEY, SVGEGT. V was trimmed by 5 bases and J by 2 bases, leaving 17 bases between them. The CDR3 covers 16 residues. CDR3 DNA sequence: TGTGCCAGCAGTCTACGGAGGCCGACATCCACAGATACGCAGTATTTT. It is translated as CASSLRRPTSTDTQYF.

The chain joins TRBV28 to TRBJ1-2; D not resolved. Per the germline V gene, CDR1 is MDHEN and CDR2 is SYDVKM. Trimming cost V 5 bases and J 6 bases, with 10 bases left between them. The CDR3 contains 12 residues. The CDR3 loop reads CASSLPTDGYTF. The CDR3 region has the DNA TGTGCCAGCAGTCTCCCGACGGATGGCTACACCTTC.

This clone was observed once. This chain uses TRBV29-1 with TRBJ2-3, with unresolved D. Trimming removed 4 bases at V and 1 base at J, with 18 bases between. The CDR3 has 16 residues. Germline V gene sequence: CDR1 SQVTM, CDR2 ANQGSEA. The chain's CDR3 is CSVGIRSLRGTDTQYF. In DNA, the CDR3 is TGCAGCGTTGGGATTAGGTCACTTAGGGGCACAGATACGCAGTATTTT.